Following are 5 T cell receptor beta chains from one sample sequenced in a study of CD8+ T cells in alopecia areata. Treatment here: oral pan-JAK inhibitor, 5-10 mg twice daily. After isolation, RNA underwent reverse transcription to generate cDNA as the sequencing template. Sequenced by immunoSEQ multiplex PCR; TCRdb stores in-frame clones only, minus some. The table lists 130,000 or so clones, over 60% of them singletons, with 5% to 7% in the top ten. Specimen: CD4+ T cells sorted from blood, collected at week 4, from a patient treated with tofacitinib. All receptors derive from a human donor with alopecia areata.

The J gene is TRBJ2-1, the V gene TRBV30, with 9 bases that match TRBD2. The CDR3 is 15 residues long. The V and J ends lost 4 bases and 4 bases, in that order; junction bases with no gene match: 8. The germline V gene has CDR1 GTSNPN and CDR2 SVGIG (reference sequence). In DNA form, the CDR3 reads TGTGCCTGGACCCGTCGCGGGAGGGGGTACAATGAGCAGTTCTTC. Its translation: CAWTRRGRGYNEQFF.

The chain has TRBV7-2 and TRBJ2-6, with 11 bases identical to TRBD1. Per the germline V gene, CDR1 is SGHTA and CDR2 is FQGNSA. The CDR3 sequence is 17 residues long. V shed 1 base and J 2 bases; nucleotides not matched to a gene: 1. CDR3 loop: CASSLGTGGAGANVLTF. In nucleotides, the CDR3 is TGTGCCAGCAGCTTAGGGACAGGGGGCGCTGGGGCCAACGTCCTGACTTTC.

The rearrangement uses TRBV7-3 and TRBJ1-1; tentatively, D is TRBD1 (5 bases). This CDR3 spans 13 amino acids. Trimming left V 3 bases short and J 3 bases short, with 8 bases between. Germline loops: CDR1 SGHTA, CDR2 FQGTGA. CDR3 sequence: CASSFTGDTEAFF. CDR3 in DNA: TGTGCCAGCAGCTTTACGGGGGACACTGAAGCTTTCTTT. Looking up the rest from reference TRBV7-3 and TRBJ1-1 gives the full variable domain: GAGVSQTPSNKVTEKGKYVELRCDPISGHTALYWYRQSLGQGPEFLIYFQGTGAADDSGLPNDRFFAVRPEGSVSTLKIQRTERGDSAVYLCASSFTGDTEAFFGQGTRLTVV.

This clone was seen a few times. The J gene is TRBJ2-7, the V gene TRBV7-2; 7 positions match TRBD2. After removal of 1 base from V and 3 bases from J, the junction contained 3 bases not matched to a gene. Germline CDR1 is SGHTA and CDR2 is FQGNSA. This CDR3 spans 14 amino acids. CDR3 DNA: TGTGCCAGCAGCTTAGATCCTAGCGGCTACGAGCAGTACTTC. Its translation is CASSLDPSGYEQYF.

This sequence joins TRBV27 and TRBJ2-7, with 10 bases identical to TRBD2. Germline V gives CDR1 MNHEY, CDR2 SMNVEV (reference sequence). The CDR3 has 13 amino acids. Losses at the gene ends were 7 bases for V and 3 bases for J; bases not matched to a gene: 3. The DNA for the CDR3 is TGTGCCAGCACGCCTAGCGGGAGCTACGAGCAGTACTTC. Its protein is CASTPSGSYEQYF.